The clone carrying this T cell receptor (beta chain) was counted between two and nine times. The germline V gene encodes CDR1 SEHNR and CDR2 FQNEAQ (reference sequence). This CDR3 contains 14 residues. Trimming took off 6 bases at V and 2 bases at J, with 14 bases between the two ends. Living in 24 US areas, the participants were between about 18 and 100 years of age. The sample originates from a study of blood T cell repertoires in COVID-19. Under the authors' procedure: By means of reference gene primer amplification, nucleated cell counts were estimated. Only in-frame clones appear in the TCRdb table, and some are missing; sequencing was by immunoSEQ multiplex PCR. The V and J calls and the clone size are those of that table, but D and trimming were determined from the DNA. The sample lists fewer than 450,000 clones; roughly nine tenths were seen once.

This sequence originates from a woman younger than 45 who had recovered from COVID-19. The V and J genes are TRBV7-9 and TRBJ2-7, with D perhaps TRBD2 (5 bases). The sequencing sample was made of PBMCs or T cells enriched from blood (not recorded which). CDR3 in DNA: TGTGCCAGCAGTCTTCCCGGGATTCCCTACGAGCAGTACTTC. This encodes CASSLPGIPYEQYF. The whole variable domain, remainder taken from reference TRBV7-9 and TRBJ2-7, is DTGVSQNPRHKITKRGQNVTFRCDPISEHNRLYWYRQTLGQGPEFLTYFQNEAQLEKSRLLSDRFSAERPKGSFSTLEIQRTEQGDSAMYLCASSLPGIPYEQYFGPGTRLTVT.